Each of the 4 T cell receptor beta chains below was sequenced from the same sample in a study of cytomegalovirus exposure and HLA in healthy donors. The study ran its PCR with 60 Vbeta and 13 Jbeta primers. Only in-frame clones appear in the TCRdb table, and some are missing; sequencing was by immunoSEQ multiplex PCR. Seen here are around 130,000 clones, around 74% observed once, and the top ten hold 5.5% to 8.5%. Sequenced: PBMCs. These receptors were taken from a man in his forties in good health and CMV-seropositive.

The chain carries TRBV28 and TRBJ2-7, with 9 bases lining up with TRBD1. The V segment lost 6 bases and the J segment 3 bases; nucleotides outside the gene matches: 6. From germline, CDR1 is MDHEN and CDR2 SYDVKM. The CDR3 has 14 residues. CDR3 loop: CASRTGQGYYEQYF. The DNA for the CDR3 is TGTGCCAGCAGGACGGGACAGGGATACTACGAGCAGTACTTC.

V usage is TRBV5-4 and J usage is TRBJ2-5, with TRBD1 matching 7 bases. This CDR3 is 16 amino acids long. The ends lost 1 base at V and 2 bases at J; junction bases unmatched: 8. Germline V gene data show CDR1 as SGHNT and CDR2 as YYREEE (reference sequence). The CDR3: CASSLFSRGQQETQYF. The CDR3 DNA is TGTGCCAGCAGCTTGTTCTCGAGGGGACAGCAAGAGACCCAGTACTTC.

The chain combines TRBV7-8 with TRBJ2-2; 8 positions match TRBD2. Trimming at V came to 5 bases and at J to 6 bases, leaving 11 bases not matched to a gene. Germline CDR1 and CDR2: SGHVS and FQNEAQ. There are 16 residues in the CDR3. CDR3 amino acids: CASSPPVRGGPGELFF. In DNA form, the CDR3 reads TGTGCCAGCAGCCCCCCGGTCCGGGGGGGCCCCGGGGAGCTGTTTTTT.

The chain couples TRBV5-4 to TRBJ2-1; TRBD2 agrees at 14 bases. Germline V gene data show CDR1 as SGHNT and CDR2 as YYREEE (reference sequence). V dropped 5 bases and J dropped 8; count of bases not matched to a gene: 9. There are 16 residues in the CDR3. The CDR3 protein is CASRGLAGAMGDEQFF. The CDR3 nucleotides read TGTGCCAGCAGGGGACTAGCGGGGGCCATGGGGGATGAGCAGTTCTTC.